These 7 T cell receptor beta chains were all obtained from the same sample, sequenced in a study of T cell responses to AZD1222 COVID-19 vaccine. Clones were read by immunoSEQ multiplex PCR, and TCRdb kept only the in-frame ones, dropping some. The repertoire holds 70,000 or so clones, with around four fifths as singletons. The source material was peripheral blood, sampled 28 days after the second AZD1222 dose. The receptors were gathered from an adult who received the AZD1222 COVID-19 vaccine.

The rearrangement uses TRBV7-2 and TRBJ1-6, with D possibly being TRBD1 (5 bases). This CDR3 comprises 16 residues. The germline CDR1 and CDR2 sequences are SGHTA and FQGNSA. V was trimmed by 0 bases and J by 10 bases, leaving 16 bases between them. CDR3 nucleotides: TGTGCCAGCAGCTTAGCAGGCAGGGAATTGAGATCACCCCTCCACTTT. The encoded protein is CASSLAGRELRSPLHF.

The chain is built from TRBV5-1 and TRBJ2-5, with D tentatively TRBD2 (6 bases). CDR3 size: 13 residues. V gave up 5 bases and J gave up 4 bases, with 12 bases separating them. Germline V gene sequence: CDR1 SGHRS, CDR2 YFSETQ. DNA of the CDR3: TGCGCCAGCAGAGGTCAGGAGGGAGAGACCCAGTACTTC. Residues: CASRGQEGETQYF.

The rearrangement joins TRBV19 to TRBJ1-5; maybe TRBD1 (5 bases). The germline CDR1 and CDR2 sequences are LNHDA and SQIVND (reference sequence). This CDR3 comprises 14 residues. CDR3 coding DNA: TGTTCCGTTAGGGGAAGTAATAGCAATCAGCCCCAGCATTTT. This codes for CSVRGSNSNQPQHF. Full variable domain (missing parts from reference TRBV19 and TRBJ1-5): DGGITQSPKYLFRKEGQNVTLSCEQNLNHDAMYWYRQDPGQGLRLIYYSQIVNDFQKGDIAEGYSVSREKKESFPLTVTSAQKNPTAFYLCSVRGSNSNQPQHFGDGTRLSIL.

V gene TRBV3-1 (or the pseudogene TRBV3-2) combines with J gene TRBJ2-2; 8 bases agree with TRBD1. CDR1 LGHDT and CDR2 YNNKEL come from the germline V gene (reference sequence). CDR3 size: 15 residues. The ends lost 4 bases at V and 7 bases at J; junction bases unmatched: 8. CDR3 in DNA: TGTGCCAGCAGCCCCATCAGGGGGCAGAACGGGGAGCTGTTTTTT. As protein: CASSPIRGQNGELFF.

The J gene is TRBJ2-2, the V gene TRBV5-5, with D tentatively TRBD2 (6 bases). Germline CDR1 and CDR2: SGHKS and YYEKEE (reference sequence). CDR3 size: 13 residues. The ends were cut back, 0 bases at V and 7 bases at J, with 7 bases in the middle. CDR3 sequence: CASSLGDFGELFF. As DNA, the CDR3 is TGTGCCAGCAGCTTGGGGGACTTCGGGGAGCTGTTTTTT. The complete variable domain, with remaining parts taken from reference TRBV5-5 and TRBJ2-2, reads DAGVTQSPTHLIKTRGQQVTLRCSPISGHKSVSWYQQVLGQGPQFIFQYYEKEERGRGNFPDRFSARQFPNYSSELNVNALLLGDSALYLCASSLGDFGELFFGEGSRLTVL.

The chain carries TRBV3-1 (or the pseudogene TRBV3-2) and TRBJ1-1; the D gene is possibly TRBD1 (5 bases). CDR3 length: 14 residues. Germline lookup yields CDR1 LGHDT and CDR2 YNNKEL (reference sequence). The V gene lost 1 base and the J gene lost 11 bases, with 17 bases spanning the gap. In DNA, the CDR3 is TGTGCCAGCAGCCAAGCTGGGCAGGGAGTTCGCGCTTTCTTT. As protein: CASSQAGQGVRAFF.

J is TRBJ1-1 and V is TRBV18, with a possible D match to TRBD1 (5 bases). CDR1 is KGHSH, CDR2 LQKENI, per germline. V was trimmed by 2 bases and J by 4 bases, leaving 11 bases between them. This CDR3 spans 14 amino acids. The CDR3 DNA reads TGTGCCAGCTCACCATCAGGTGGGGGCACTGAAGCTTTCTTT. It encodes CASSPSGGGTEAFF.